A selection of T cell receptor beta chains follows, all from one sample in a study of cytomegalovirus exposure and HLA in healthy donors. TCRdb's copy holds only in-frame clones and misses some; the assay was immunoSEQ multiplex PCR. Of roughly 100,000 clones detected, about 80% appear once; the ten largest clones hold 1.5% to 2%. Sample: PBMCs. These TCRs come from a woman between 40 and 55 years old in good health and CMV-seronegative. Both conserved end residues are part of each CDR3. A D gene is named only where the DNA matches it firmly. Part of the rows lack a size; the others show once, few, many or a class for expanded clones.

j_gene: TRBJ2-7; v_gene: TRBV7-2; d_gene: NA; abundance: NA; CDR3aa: CASSLGAGYEQYF; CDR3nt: TGTGCCAGCAGCTTAGGGGCCGGCTACGAGCAGTACTTC
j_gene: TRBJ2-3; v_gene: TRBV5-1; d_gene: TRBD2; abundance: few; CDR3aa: CASSLAPSGGNTDTQYF; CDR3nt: TGCGCCAGCAGCTTGGCCCCTTCGGGAGGGAACACAGATACGCAGTATTTT
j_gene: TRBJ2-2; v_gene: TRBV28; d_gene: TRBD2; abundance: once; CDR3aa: CASSFNGGTAGELFF; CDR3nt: TGTGCCAGCAGTTTCAACGGGGGGACGGCCGGGGAGCTGTTTTTT
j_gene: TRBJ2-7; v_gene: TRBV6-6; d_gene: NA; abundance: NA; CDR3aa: CASSSGRRERFEQYF; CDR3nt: TGTGCCAGCAGTTCGGGCCGCCGGGAAAGATTCGAGCAGTACTTC
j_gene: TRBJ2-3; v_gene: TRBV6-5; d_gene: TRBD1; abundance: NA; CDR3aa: CASSRQGLLADTQYF; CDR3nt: TGTGCCAGCAGCAGACAGGGGCTATTAGCAGATACGCAGTATTTT
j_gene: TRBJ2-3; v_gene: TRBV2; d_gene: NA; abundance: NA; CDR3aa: CASNQQTSTDTQYF; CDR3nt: TGTGCCAGCAATCAGCAGACTAGCACAGATACGCAGTATTTT
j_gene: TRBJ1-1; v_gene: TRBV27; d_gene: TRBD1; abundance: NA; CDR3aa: CASSFDRGGRAFF; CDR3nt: TGTGCCAGCAGCTTTGACAGGGGAGGTAGAGCTTTCTTT
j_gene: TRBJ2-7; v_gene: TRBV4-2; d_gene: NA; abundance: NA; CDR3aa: CASSQDSFEQYF; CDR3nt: TGTGCCAGCAGCCAAGACTCCTTCGAGCAGTACTTC
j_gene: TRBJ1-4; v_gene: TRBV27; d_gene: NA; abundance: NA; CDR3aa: CASSLEQASATNEKLFF; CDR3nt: TGTGCCAGCAGTTTAGAGCAGGCCTCCGCAACTAATGAAAAACTGTTTTTT
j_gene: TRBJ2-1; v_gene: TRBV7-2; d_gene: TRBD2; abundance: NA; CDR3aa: CASSLLAGGYSYNEQFF; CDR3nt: TGTGCCAGCAGCTTACTAGCGGGAGGTTACTCCTACAATGAGCAGTTCTTC
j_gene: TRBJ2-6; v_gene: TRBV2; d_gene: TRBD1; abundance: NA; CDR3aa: CASSEIHRGSGANVLTF; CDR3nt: TGTGCCAGCAGTGAAATTCACAGGGGATCTGGGGCCAACGTCCTGACTTTC
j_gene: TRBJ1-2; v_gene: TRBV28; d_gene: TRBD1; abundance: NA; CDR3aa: CASSLGTGVGYTF; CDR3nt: TGTGCCAGCAGTCTAGGGACAGGGGTTGGCTACACCTTC
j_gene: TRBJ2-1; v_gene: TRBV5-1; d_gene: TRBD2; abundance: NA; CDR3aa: CASSAIAGGAYNEQFF; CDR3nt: TGCGCCAGCAGCGCTATAGCGGGAGGTGCCTACAATGAGCAGTTCTTC
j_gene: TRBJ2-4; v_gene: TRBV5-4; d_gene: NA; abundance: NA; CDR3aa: CASSQDYVGNIQYF; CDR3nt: TGTGCCAGCAGCCAGGACTATGTCGGGAACATTCAGTACTTC
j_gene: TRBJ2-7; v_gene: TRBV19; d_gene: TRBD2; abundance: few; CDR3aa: CASSATSGSPEQYF; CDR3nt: TGTGCCAGTAGTGCTACTAGCGGGAGTCCCGAGCAGTACTTC
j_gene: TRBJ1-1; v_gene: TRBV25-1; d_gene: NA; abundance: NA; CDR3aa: CASSEGANTEAFF; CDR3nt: TGTGCCAGCAGTGAGGGGGCGAACACTGAAGCTTTCTTT
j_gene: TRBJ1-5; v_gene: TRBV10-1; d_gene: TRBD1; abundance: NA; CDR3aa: CAGDRVFNQPQHF; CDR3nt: TGCGCCGGTGACAGGGTGTTCAATCAGCCCCAGCATTTT